The entry below describes one T cell receptor (beta chain). Antigen specificity is unknown. Germline CDR1 is SNHLY and CDR2 is FYNNEI. Trimming removed 4 bases at V and 4 bases at J, with 10 bases between. The CDR3 runs to 13 residues. Patients were excluded for autoimmune disease history or systemic immunosuppression. This record belongs to a study of OX40 agonist ivuxolimab in advanced cancers. General observations from the study: Averaged across samples, CD8+ T cells carried more expanded clones than CD4+ did.

Here immunoSEQ multiplex PCR was the method, and the copy in TCRdb shows in-frame clones only, minus some. The table lists about 3,400 clones, around 76% of them singletons, with almost 40% in the top ten. The TCR sequence derives from an adult with an advanced solid tumor such as melanoma, head and neck, liver or kidney cancer. This sample comprised CD4+ or CD8+ T cells sorted from blood, obtained in a trial of the OX40 agonist ivuxolimab. This rearrangement joins TRBV2 to TRBJ1-1; the D gene is possibly TRBD1 (5 bases). The CDR3 DNA reads as TGTGCCAGCAGTGGAGAAGGGGCCACTGAAGCTTTCTTT. This encodes CASSGEGATEAFF.